A selection of T cell receptor beta chains follows, all from one sample in a study of blood T cell dynamics during melanoma immunotherapy. Assay: immunoSEQ multiplex PCR; the TCRdb copy retains only in-frame clones and omits some. The repertoire includes approximately 140 clones, approximately 94% of them detected once, and over 9.5% sits in the top ten. Specimen: cell-free DNA from blood, collected from a patient treated with checkpoint blockade. The origin of the receptors is a human donor with melanoma. The CDR3 runs from the conserved cysteine through the conserved F or W. A D gene is named only where the DNA matches it firmly. Clone size is stated in some rows and not others, as once, few, many or a class when expanded.

J | D | size | V | CDR3 | DNA
TRBJ1-6 | NA | NA | TRBV11-2 | CASSLVSGFNSPLHF | TGTGCCAGCAGCTTAGTATCCGGTTTTAATTCACCCCTCCACTTT
TRBJ2-1 | NA | NA | TRBV4-1 | CASSQGLEYNEQFF | TGCGCCAGCAGCCAAGGATTAGAATACAATGAGCAGTTCTTC
TRBJ2-3 | TRBD2 | NA | TRBV23-1 | CASSHSQLAGVPSTDTQYF | TGCGCCAGCAGTCACTCTCAACTAGCGGGGGTGCCGAGCACAGATACGCAGTATTTT
TRBJ2-7 | TRBD2 | NA | TRBV6-4 | CASSERAGTPSYEQYF | TGTGCCAGCAGTGAACGAGCGGGGACCCCCTCCTACGAGCAGTACTTC
TRBJ2-1 | NA | NA | TRBV4-1 | CASSQLGLLSYNEQFF | TGCGCCAGCAGCCAGTTGGGACTGCTCTCCTACAATGAGCAGTTCTTC
TRBJ2-1 | NA | NA | TRBV7-2 | CASSLGDITYNEQFF | TGTGCCAGCAGCTTAGGGGACATTACCTACAATGAGCAGTTCTTC
TRBJ2-6 | NA | NA | TRBV4-2 | CASTSTGIGANVLTF | TGTGCCAGCACCTCGACGGGAATTGGGGCCAACGTCCTGACTTTC
TRBJ2-5 | NA | NA | TRBV7-3 | CASSPRSVGETQYF | TGTGCCAGCAGCCCCCGGTCGGTTGGGGAGACCCAGTACTTC
TRBJ1-5 | NA | few | TRBV6-5 | CASSSRAGRNQPQHF | TGTGCCAGCAGTTCTAGAGCAGGGAGGAATCAGCCCCAGCATTTT
TRBJ2-6 | NA | NA | TRBV29-1 | CSVGSSLAQSRANVLTF | TGCAGCGTTGGTTCATCACTAGCACAAAGTCGGGCCAACGTCCTGACTTTC
TRBJ2-7 | TRBD2 | once | TRBV19 | CASSNPGLAGGFHEQYF | TGTGCCAGTAGTAATCCAGGACTAGCGGGAGGGTTCCACGAGCAGTACTTC
TRBJ1-2 | NA | NA | TRBV4-1 | CASSLGVPRGNYGYTF | TGCGCCAGCAGCCTGGGGGTCCCCCGAGGGAACTATGGCTACACCTTC
TRBJ2-7 | TRBD1 | NA | TRBV6-1 | CASQFPYRGGYEQYF | TGTGCCAGCCAATTTCCCTACAGGGGTGGGTACGAGCAGTACTTC
TRBJ2-6 | NA | once | TRBV7-2 | CASSIETRQSRANVLTF | TGTGCCAGCAGCATTGAAACACGACAAAGTCGGGCCAACGTCCTGACTTTC
TRBJ2-7 | NA | NA | TRBV9 | CASSVDGRPGYEQYF | TGTGCCAGCAGCGTAGACGGCCGGCCAGGCTACGAGCAGTACTTC
TRBJ2-7 | NA | NA | TRBV7-9 | CASSENMGDGEQYF | TGTGCCAGCAGCGAAAATATGGGGGACGGCGAGCAGTACTTC
TRBJ1-5 | TRBD1 | NA | TRBV9 | CASSPGGTTQPQHF | TGTGCCAGCAGCCCAGGGGGAACTACGCAGCCCCAGCATTTT
TRBJ2-7 | NA | NA | TRBV7-9 | CASSPTAEQYF | TGTGCCAGCAGCCCAACAGCCGAGCAGTACTTC
TRBJ2-2 | NA | NA | TRBV7-9 | CASSLGSNTGELFF | TGTGCCAGCAGCTTGGGCAGCAACACCGGGGAGCTGTTTTTT
TRBJ2-1 | TRBD1 | NA | TRBV19 | CASSISGTGWFF | TGTGCCAGTAGTATATCCGGGACAGGATGGTTCTTC
TRBJ2-1 | TRBD1 | NA | TRBV6-4 | CASSDGTGGNEQFF | TGTGCCAGCAGTGACGGGACAGGGGGCAATGAGCAGTTCTTC
TRBJ1-3 | NA | NA | TRBV5-1 | CASSSPSSGNTIYF | TGCGCCAGCAGCTCGCCAAGCTCTGGAAACACCATATATTTT
TRBJ2-3 | NA | NA | TRBV7-2 | CASSFWRGADTQYF | TGTGCCAGCAGCTTCTGGCGGGGTGCAGATACGCAGTATTTT
TRBJ1-1 | NA | NA | TRBV10-3 | CAISESLTGGREAFF | TGTGCCATCAGTGAGTCGCTCACAGGCGGCAGAGAAGCTTTCTTT
TRBJ2-7 | TRBD2 | NA | TRBV9 | CASSASGQLAGGLEYEQYF | TGTGCCAGCAGCGCATCGGGCCAACTAGCGGGGGGCCTGGAATACGAGCAGTACTTC
TRBJ1-2 | NA | NA | TRBV15 | CATNLRRDGGYTF | TGTGCCACGAACCTACGTAGGGATGGCGGCTACACCTTC
TRBJ2-4 | NA | NA | TRBV2 | CASSREVAGLIQYF | TGTGCCAGCAGTCGGGAAGTGGCAGGTTTAATTCAGTACTTC
TRBJ1-1 | NA | NA | TRBV29-1 | CSVATGPTEAFF | TGCAGCGTTGCTACAGGGCCCACTGAAGCTTTCTTT
TRBJ2-3 | NA | NA | TRBV30 | CAWSPLWMAGSTDTQYF | TGTGCCTGGAGCCCCCTATGGATGGCGGGGTCCACAGATACGCAGTATTTT
TRBJ2-5 | TRBD2 | NA | TRBV5-1 | CASSLVSGGQETQYF | TGCGCCAGCAGCTTGGTTAGCGGGGGGCAAGAGACCCAGTACTTC
TRBJ2-1 | NA | NA | TRBV6-6 | CASSPLSSSYNEQFF | TGTGCCAGCAGCCCCCTTAGTAGCTCCTACAATGAGCAGTTCTTC
TRBJ2-7 | NA | once | TRBV7-9 | CASREGGTYEQYF | TGTGCCAGCAGAGAGGGGGGAACCTACGAGCAGTACTTC
TRBJ2-2 | NA | NA | TRBV18 | CASSLNSNTGELFF | TGTGCCAGCTCTCTAAATTCGAACACCGGGGAGCTGTTTTTT
TRBJ1-1 | NA | NA | TRBV19 | CASSTFQGVYTEAFF | TGTGCCAGTAGTACCTTCCAGGGTGTTTACACTGAAGCTTTCTTT
TRBJ1-1 | NA | NA | TRBV7-8 | CASSPEQGRTEAFF | TGTGCCAGCAGCCCAGAGCAGGGGCGAACTGAAGCTTTCTTT
TRBJ2-7 | NA | NA | TRBV6-1 | CASSADPGPYEQYF | TGTGCCAGCAGTGCCGATCCCGGGCCTTACGAGCAGTACTTC
TRBJ1-1 | NA | NA | TRBV19 | CASSIDLWNTEAFF | TGTGCCAGTAGTATAGATCTTTGGAACACTGAAGCTTTCTTT
TRBJ1-5 | TRBD1 | once | TRBV25-1 | CASRGQGSNQPQHF | TGTGCCAGCAGGGGACAGGGGAGCAATCAGCCCCAGCATTTT
TRBJ1-1 | NA | NA | TRBV9 | CASSGGLGGNTEAFF | TGTGCCAGCAGCGGAGGACTCGGGGGGAACACTGAAGCTTTCTTT
TRBJ1-1 | TRBD1 | once | TRBV19 | CASSIQGARITEAFF | TGTGCCAGTAGTATCCAGGGGGCGCGCATCACTGAAGCTTTCTTT
TRBJ2-1 | NA | NA | TRBV9 | CASSASYNEQFF | TGTGCCAGCAGCGCTAGCTACAATGAGCAGTTCTTC
TRBJ2-3 | NA | NA | TRBV10-1 | CASSEKSVLGTQYF | TGCGCCAGCAGTGAAAAGTCGGTTTTGGGTACGCAGTATTTT
TRBJ1-6 | NA | NA | TRBV9 | CASSGDYNSPLHF | TGTGCCAGCAGCGGGGACTATAATTCACCCCTCCACTTT
TRBJ2-3 | TRBD1 | NA | TRBV10-3 | CATRQGMADTQYF | TGTGCCACCAGACAGGGGATGGCAGATACGCAGTATTTT
TRBJ2-2 | NA | NA | TRBV27 | CASSPRQTNTGELFF | TGTGCCAGCAGTCCACGACAGACGAACACCGGGGAGCTGTTTTTT
TRBJ1-1 | TRBD1 | NA | TRBV5-1 | CASSLAYYPGQENTEAFF | TGCGCCAGCAGCTTGGCCTACTACCCTGGACAGGAGAACACTGAAGCTTTCTTT
TRBJ2-3 | TRBD2 | NA | TRBV11-2 | CASSRMAAGATDTQYF | TGTGCCAGCAGCAGGATGGCAGCGGGAGCCACAGATACGCAGTATTTT
TRBJ2-1 | NA | once | TRBV5-1 | CASSFQYNEQFF | TGCGCCAGCAGCTTCCAATACAATGAGCAGTTCTTC
TRBJ1-5 | NA | NA | TRBV19 | CASSLGGHSNQPQHF | TGTGCCAGTAGTCTCGGGGGCCATAGCAATCAGCCCCAGCATTTT
TRBJ2-7 | NA | NA | TRBV14 | CASSETLQGRQYF | TGTGCCAGCAGCGAAACCCTACAGGGACGGCAGTACTTC
TRBJ1-5 | NA | NA | TRBV30 | CAWSSTSWEGMGQPQHF | TGTGCCTGGAGTTCCACAAGCTGGGAGGGTATGGGTCAGCCCCAGCATTTT